The T cell receptor beta chain under discussion was sequenced for a study of blood T cell repertoires in COVID-19. As for the study in general: Samples taken during acute and convalescent COVID-19 were collected in the United States, Italy and Spain.

Repertoires were generated with immunoSEQ multiplex PCR, while TCRdb's copy carries only in-frame clones and drops some. The table shows about 280,000 clones, with around 88% occurring only once. Participants' reported clinical history set cohort assignment. The germline gives CDR1 KGHSH, CDR2 LQKENI. V shed 3 bases and J 8 bases; nucleotides not matched to a gene: 7. The CDR3 spans 15 residues. Sequenced material: PBMCs or T cells enriched from blood (not recorded which). This clonotype was obtained from a woman aged 40 to 55 who had recovered from COVID-19. This chain links TRBV18 with TRBJ1-4, with TRBD1 matching over 9 bases. The CDR3 bases are TGTGCCAGCTCACCTTGGACAGGGGAGCCAGAAAAACTGTTTTTT. Its translation: CASSPWTGEPEKLFF.